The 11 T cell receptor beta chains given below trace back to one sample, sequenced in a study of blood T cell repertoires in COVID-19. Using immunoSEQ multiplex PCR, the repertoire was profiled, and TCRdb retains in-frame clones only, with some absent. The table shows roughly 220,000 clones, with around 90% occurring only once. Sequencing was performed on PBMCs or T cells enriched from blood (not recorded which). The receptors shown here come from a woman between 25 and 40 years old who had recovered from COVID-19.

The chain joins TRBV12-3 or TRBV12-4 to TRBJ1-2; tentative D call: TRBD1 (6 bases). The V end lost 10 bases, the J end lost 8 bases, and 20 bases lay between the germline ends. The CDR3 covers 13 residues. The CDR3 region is CATSPGTRRGYTF. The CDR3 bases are TGTGCCACATCACCCGGGACACGGCGAGGCTACACCTTC.

The CDR3 nucleotides are TGCGCCAGCAGCTTAGGGACTTATAATTCACCCCTCCACTTT. As protein: CASSLGTYNSPLHF. This sequence joins TRBV5-1 and TRBJ1-6; D perhaps matches TRBD1 (5 bases). The CDR3 runs to 14 residues. V lost 2 bases and J lost 4, with 7 bases in between. Germline V gene sequence: CDR1 SGHRS, CDR2 YFSETQ.

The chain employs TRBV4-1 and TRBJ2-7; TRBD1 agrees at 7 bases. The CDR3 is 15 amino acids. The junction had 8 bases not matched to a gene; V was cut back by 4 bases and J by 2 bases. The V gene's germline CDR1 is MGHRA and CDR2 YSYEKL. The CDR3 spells CASSPASTGTYEQYF. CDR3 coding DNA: TGCGCCAGCAGCCCCGCTTCGACAGGGACCTACGAGCAGTACTTC.

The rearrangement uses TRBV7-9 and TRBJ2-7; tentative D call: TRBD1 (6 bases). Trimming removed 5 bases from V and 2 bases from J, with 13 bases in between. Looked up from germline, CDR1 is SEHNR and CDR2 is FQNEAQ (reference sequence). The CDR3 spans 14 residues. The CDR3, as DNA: TGTGCCAGCAGCCCGTTTGGACAGCCCTACGAGCAGTACTTC. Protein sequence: CASSPFGQPYEQYF.

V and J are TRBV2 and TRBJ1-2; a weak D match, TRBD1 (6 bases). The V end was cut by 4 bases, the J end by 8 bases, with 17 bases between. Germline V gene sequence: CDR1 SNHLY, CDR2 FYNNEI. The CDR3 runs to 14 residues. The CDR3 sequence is CASSGTTGTRGYTF. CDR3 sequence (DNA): TGTGCCAGCAGTGGAACTACAGGGACAAGGGGCTACACCTTC. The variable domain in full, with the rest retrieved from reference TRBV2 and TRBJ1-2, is EPEVTQTPSHQVTQMGQEVILRCVPISNHLYFYWYRQILGQKVEFLVSFYNNEISEKSEIFDDQFSVERPDGSNFTLKIRSTKLEDSAMYFCASSGTTGTRGYTFGSGTRLTVV.

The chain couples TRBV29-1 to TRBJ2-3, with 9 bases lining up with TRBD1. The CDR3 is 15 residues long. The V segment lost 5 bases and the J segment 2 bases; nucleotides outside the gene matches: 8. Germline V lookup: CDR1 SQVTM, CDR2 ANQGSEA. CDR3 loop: CSVKIRDRVTDTQYF. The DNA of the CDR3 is TGCAGCGTTAAAATTCGGGACAGGGTCACAGATACGCAGTATTTT.

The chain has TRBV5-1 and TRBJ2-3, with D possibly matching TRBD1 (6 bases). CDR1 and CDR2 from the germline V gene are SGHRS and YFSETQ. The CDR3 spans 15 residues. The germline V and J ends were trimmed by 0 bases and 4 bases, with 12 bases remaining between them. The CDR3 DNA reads TGCGCCAGCAGCTTGGTAGGTGGGGGCGCAGATACGCAGTATTTT. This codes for CASSLVGGGADTQYF.

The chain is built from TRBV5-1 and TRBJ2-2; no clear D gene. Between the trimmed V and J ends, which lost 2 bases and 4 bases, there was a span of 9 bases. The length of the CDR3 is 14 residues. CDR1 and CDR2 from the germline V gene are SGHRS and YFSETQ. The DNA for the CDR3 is TGCGCCAGCAGCTTAGAACTGAGCACCGGGGAGCTGTTTTTT. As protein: CASSLELSTGELFF.

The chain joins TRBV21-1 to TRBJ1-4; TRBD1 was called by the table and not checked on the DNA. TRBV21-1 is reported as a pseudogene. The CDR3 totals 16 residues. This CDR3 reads CASSPERGHGNEKLFF. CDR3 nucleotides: TGTGCCAGCAGCCCCGAGAGGGGACACGGGAATGAAAAACTGTTTTTT.

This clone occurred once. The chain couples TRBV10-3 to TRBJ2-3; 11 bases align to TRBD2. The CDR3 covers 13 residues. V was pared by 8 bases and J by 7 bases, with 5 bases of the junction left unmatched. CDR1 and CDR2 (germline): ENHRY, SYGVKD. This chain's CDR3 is CAISSGGPYTQYF. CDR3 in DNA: TGTGCCATCTCTAGCGGGGGGCCGTATACGCAGTATTTT.

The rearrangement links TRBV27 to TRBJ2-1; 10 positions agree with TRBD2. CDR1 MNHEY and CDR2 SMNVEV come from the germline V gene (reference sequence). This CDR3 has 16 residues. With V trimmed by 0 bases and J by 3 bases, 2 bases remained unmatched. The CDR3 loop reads CASSLSQRGGYNEQFF. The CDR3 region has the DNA TGTGCCAGCAGTTTATCCCAGCGGGGGGGCTACAATGAGCAGTTCTTC.